The entry below gives a single T cell receptor (beta chain) sequence along with its context. Its specificity is unknown. This sample stems from a study of a mutant IDH1 vaccine in newly diagnosed glioma. About the research overall: Vaccine dosing followed radiotherapy by 4-6 weeks, or accompanied temozolomide cycles.

The method was immunoSEQ multiplex PCR; TCRdb's version includes in-frame clones alone and lacks a portion of them. The sample comprises about 56,000 clones, around 83% of which are singletons, and about 3.3% rests with the top ten. CDR3 length: 12 amino acids. Trimming cost V 3 bases and J 7 bases, with 13 bases left between them. Germline loops: CDR1 GTSNPN, CDR2 SVGIG (reference sequence). Time point reported: week 47, end of study. Each dose of the vaccine consisted of 300 ug of mutant IDH1 20-mer peptide, with topical imiquimod. Sequencing used PBMCs, obtained from a glioma patient whose treatment included an IDH1 peptide vaccine. This sequence was found in a woman between 50 and 59 years old with glioma. The J gene is TRBJ2-7, the V gene TRBV30, with a tentative D call TRBD2 (5 bases). DNA for the CDR3: TGTGCCTGGAGCGAGTCGGGATTAGAGCAGTACTTC. Its translation is CAWSESGLEQYF.